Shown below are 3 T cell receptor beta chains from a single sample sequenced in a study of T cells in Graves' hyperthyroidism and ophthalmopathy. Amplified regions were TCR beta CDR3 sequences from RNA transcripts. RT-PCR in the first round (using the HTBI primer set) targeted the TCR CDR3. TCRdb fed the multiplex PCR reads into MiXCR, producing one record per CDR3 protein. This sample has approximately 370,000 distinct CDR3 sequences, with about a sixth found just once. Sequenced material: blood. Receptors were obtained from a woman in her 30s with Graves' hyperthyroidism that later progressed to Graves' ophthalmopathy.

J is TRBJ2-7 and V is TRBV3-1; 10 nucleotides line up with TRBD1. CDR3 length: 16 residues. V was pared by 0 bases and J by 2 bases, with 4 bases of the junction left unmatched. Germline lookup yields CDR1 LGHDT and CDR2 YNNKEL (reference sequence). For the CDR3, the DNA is TGTGCCAGCAGCCAAGACTGGACAGGGGGGACCTACGAGCAGTACTTC. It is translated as CASSQDWTGGTYEQYF.

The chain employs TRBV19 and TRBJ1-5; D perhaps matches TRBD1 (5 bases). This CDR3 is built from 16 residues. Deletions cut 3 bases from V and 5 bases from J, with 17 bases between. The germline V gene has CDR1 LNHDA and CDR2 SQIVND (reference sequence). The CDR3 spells CASSIPWGVSDQPQHF. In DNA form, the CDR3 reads TGTGCCAGTAGTATCCCCTGGGGGGTTTCCGATCAGCCCCAGCATTTT.

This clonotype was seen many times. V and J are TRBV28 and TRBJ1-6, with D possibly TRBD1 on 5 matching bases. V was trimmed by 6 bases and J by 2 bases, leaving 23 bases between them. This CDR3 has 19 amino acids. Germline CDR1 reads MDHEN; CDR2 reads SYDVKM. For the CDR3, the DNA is TGTGCCAGCAGCCTCCGTCAGGGTTTATTTCGCACCTATAATTCACCCCTCCACTTT. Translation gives CASSLRQGLFRTYNSPLHF.